Listed below are T cell receptor beta chains from one sample, sequenced in a study of technical replicates of blood from a handful of donors. Generated by immunoSEQ multiplex PCR, the TCRdb table keeps only in-frame clones and is missing some. The sample has tens of thousands of clones, about 86% seen once. The sequenced sample consisted of PBMCs. All receptors come from a human donor in good health. Some clones in this sample may be carry-over from other donors' samples. The CDR3 runs from the conserved cysteine through the conserved F or W. The D gene is left open where the match is weak. Size is omitted from some rows. Given values are once, few, many or a class for expanded clones.

j_gene | d_gene | v_gene | abundance | CDR3aa | CDR3nt
TRBJ1-3 | TRBD1 | TRBV5-1 | NA | CASSLEGGQGNTIYF | TGCGCCAGCAGCTTGGAAGGGGGCCAAGGGAACACCATATATTTT
TRBJ2-3 | TRBD2 | TRBV9 | NA | CASSVELAGVDTQYF | TGTGCCAGCAGCGTAGAGCTAGCGGGAGTGGATACGCAGTATTTT
TRBJ2-3 | NA | TRBV7-3 | NA | CASSPGGLNTQYF | TGTGCCAGCAGCCCGGGCGGGCTGAATACGCAGTATTTT
TRBJ2-3 | NA | TRBV7-6 | NA | CASSFRTTTTDTQYF | TGTGCCAGCAGCTTTAGGACAACTACCACAGATACGCAGTATTTT
TRBJ2-7 | TRBD1 | TRBV7-9 | NA | CASSFGQGSYEQYF | TGTGCCAGCAGCTTTGGACAGGGGAGCTACGAGCAGTACTTC
TRBJ2-3 | NA | TRBV21-1 | NA | CASSTQRTRSTDTQYF | TGTGCCAGCAGCACCCAGCGGACTCGTAGCACAGATACGCAGTATTTT
TRBJ2-1 | TRBD2 | TRBV18 | NA | CASSPKASGGTEQFF | TGTGCCAGCTCCCCGAAGGCTAGCGGGGGTACTGAGCAGTTCTTC
TRBJ2-2 | TRBD1 | TRBV19 | once | CASTRQGWTGELFF | TGTGCCAGTACCCGACAGGGGTGGACCGGGGAGCTGTTTTTT
TRBJ2-1 | TRBD2 | TRBV6-5 | NA | CASSTGLAGEDEQFF | TGTGCCAGCAGTACCGGACTAGCGGGAGAAGATGAGCAGTTCTTC
TRBJ1-1 | TRBD1 | TRBV7-8 | NA | CASSYSPGQGDLSEAFF | TGTGCCAGCAGCTACAGCCCGGGACAGGGAGATTTGTCTGAAGCTTTCTTT
TRBJ2-1 | TRBD2 | TRBV15 | NA | CATSPSGGVSYNEQFF | TGTGCCACCAGCCCCAGCGGGGGGGTTTCCTACAATGAGCAGTTCTTC
TRBJ1-2 | TRBD1 | TRBV4-2 | NA | CASSPGQADNYGYTF | TGTGCCAGCAGCCCAGGACAGGCCGATAACTATGGCTACACCTTC
TRBJ2-7 | NA | TRBV7-2 | NA | CASSHPPPAVQYF | TGTGCCAGCAGCCACCCTCCCCCTGCGGTGCAGTACTTC
TRBJ2-7 | TRBD2 | TRBV5-1 | NA | CASSGDSGRSEQYF | TGCGCCAGCAGCGGCGATAGCGGGAGGAGCGAGCAGTACTTC
TRBJ1-4 | TRBD1 | TRBV11-2 | NA | CASSFRGLQSEKLFF | TGTGCCAGCAGCTTCAGGGGGCTGCAGAGTGAAAAACTGTTTTTT
TRBJ1-2 | NA | TRBV7-9 | NA | CASSLVGGYTF | TGTGCCAGCAGCTTAGTCGGTGGCTACACCTTC
TRBJ2-7 | NA | TRBV6-5 | NA | CASSLRGPYEQYF | TGTGCCAGCAGTCTCAGGGGCCCCTACGAGCAGTACTTC
TRBJ2-1 | TRBD2 | TRBV2 | NA | CASSDSQSNSGRTGNEQFF | TGTGCCAGCAGTGACTCCCAATCAAATAGCGGGAGGACGGGAAATGAGCAGTTCTTC
TRBJ2-7 | TRBD1 | TRBV2 | NA | CASSHRTGQGEQYF | TGTGCCAGCAGCCACAGGACAGGTCAGGGCGAGCAGTACTTC
TRBJ1-5 | NA | TRBV19 | NA | CASTNGGLSNQPQHF | TGTGCCAGTACCAACGGGGGGTTGAGCAATCAGCCCCAGCATTTT
TRBJ1-5 | NA | TRBV11-3 | NA | CASSSGINQPQHF | TGTGCCAGCAGCTCAGGGATAAATCAGCCCCAGCATTTT
TRBJ1-2 | NA | TRBV6-5 | NA | CASRPFGGGNYGYTF | TGTGCCAGCAGGCCCTTCGGGGGGGGGAACTATGGCTACACCTTC
TRBJ2-7 | NA | TRBV13 | NA | CASSPRDRTSYEQYF | TGTGCCAGCAGCCCTCGCGACAGGACCTCCTACGAGCAGTACTTC
TRBJ2-1 | TRBD2 | TRBV27 | NA | CASSQGETSGWGEQFF | TGTGCCAGCAGCCAAGGGGAGACTAGCGGGTGGGGTGAGCAGTTCTTC
TRBJ1-6 | NA | TRBV5-1 | NA | CASSLEYAFGSPLHF | TGCGCCAGCAGCTTGGAATATGCGTTTGGTTCACCCCTCCACTTT
TRBJ2-5 | TRBD2 | TRBV9 | NA | CASSVTSGGQYF | TGTGCCAGCAGCGTGACTAGCGGGGGGCAGTACTTC
TRBJ2-1 | NA | TRBV21-1 | NA | CASSKVSSYNEQFF | TGTGCCAGCAGCAAAGTGAGCTCCTACAATGAGCAGTTCTTC
TRBJ2-7 | TRBD2 | TRBV4-2 | NA | CASSQGLAGDYEQYF | TGTGCCAGCAGCCAGGGACTAGCGGGGGATTACGAGCAGTACTTC
TRBJ2-5 | TRBD1 | TRBV4-2 | NA | CASSQARTGQETQYF | TGTGCCAGCAGCCAAGCTCGGACAGGGCAAGAGACCCAGTACTTC
TRBJ2-5 | NA | TRBV5-6 | NA | CASSSAGWGETQYF | TGTGCCAGCAGCTCTGCAGGGTGGGGAGAGACCCAGTACTTC
TRBJ2-3 | TRBD1 | TRBV7-2 | NA | CASSLRGSGSTDTQYF | TGTGCCAGCAGCCTCAGGGGGTCGGGCAGCACAGATACGCAGTATTTT
TRBJ2-2 | NA | TRBV2 | few | CASTWAVTGELFF | TGTGCCAGCACTTGGGCCGTCACCGGGGAGCTGTTTTTT
TRBJ1-4 | NA | TRBV7-2 | NA | CASSSPGGEKLFF | TGTGCCAGCAGCTCCCCGGGGGGGGAAAAACTGTTTTTT
TRBJ2-1 | NA | TRBV18 | NA | CASSPGQGRNNEQFF | TGTGCCAGCTCACCGGGGCAGGGGCGGAACAATGAGCAGTTCTTC
TRBJ2-2 | TRBD2 | TRBV5-1 | NA | CASTLAGGSTGELFF | TGCGCCAGCACACTAGCGGGGGGTTCCACCGGGGAGCTGTTTTTT
TRBJ2-7 | TRBD2 | TRBV27 | once | CASSALAGGLSYEQYF | TGTGCCAGCAGTGCACTAGCGGGAGGCCTCTCCTACGAGCAGTACTTC
TRBJ1-2 | NA | TRBV4-3 | NA | CASSQGVDSYGYTF | TGCGCCAGCAGCCAAGGAGTAGATTCCTATGGCTACACCTTC
TRBJ2-1 | TRBD2 | TRBV7-2 | NA | CASRTTGLADTNEQFF | TGTGCCAGCAGAACAACTGGACTAGCGGACACCAATGAGCAGTTCTTC
TRBJ2-7 | NA | TRBV5-4 | NA | CASSSTSFRDEQYF | TGTGCCAGCAGCTCCACTAGTTTCCGGGACGAGCAGTACTTC
TRBJ2-3 | TRBD2 | TRBV7-2 | few | CASSLGTSNLGDTQYF | TGTGCCAGCAGCCTAGGGACTAGCAACCTAGGAGATACGCAGTATTTT
TRBJ2-1 | TRBD2 | TRBV5-4 | NA | CASSLDSGGGRNEQFF | TGTGCCAGCAGCTTGGATAGCGGGGGGGGTAGAAATGAGCAGTTCTTC
TRBJ2-7 | NA | TRBV7-7 | once | CASSKTPGDLYEQYF | TGTGCCAGCAGCAAAACGCCGGGAGATCTCTACGAGCAGTACTTC
TRBJ1-2 | TRBD1 | TRBV5-6 | NA | CASSQDRAVHTF | TGTGCCAGCAGCCAAGACAGGGCGGTCCACACCTTC
TRBJ1-5 | NA | TRBV19 | few | CASSIGGGDQPQHF | TGTGCCAGTAGTATAGGCGGCGGGGATCAGCCCCAGCATTTT
TRBJ2-7 | NA | TRBV19 | NA | CASREGIEQYF | TGTGCCAGTAGGGAGGGAATCGAGCAGTACTTC
TRBJ1-6 | NA | TRBV5-4 | NA | CASSPAGAQSSPLHF | TGTGCCAGCAGCCCGGCGGGTGCCCAGAGCTCACCCCTCCACTTT
TRBJ2-1 | NA | TRBV5-4 | NA | CASTNAQGRNEQFF | TGTGCCAGCACAAACGCACAGGGAAGAAATGAGCAGTTCTTC
TRBJ1-2 | NA | TRBV5-1 | NA | CASSLGRGYGYTF | TGCGCCAGCAGCTTGGGTAGGGGGTATGGCTACACCTTC
TRBJ2-1 | NA | TRBV5-8 | NA | CASSWDIRGFF | TGTGCCAGCAGCTGGGATATCCGGGGGTTCTTC
TRBJ2-1 | NA | TRBV5-1 | NA | CASSPSGGYNEQFF | TGCGCCAGCAGCCCCTCCGGCGGCTACAATGAGCAGTTCTTC
TRBJ2-3 | TRBD1 | TRBV5-1 | NA | CASSPPPGQSDTQYF | TGCGCCAGCAGCCCACCCCCGGGACAGTCAGATACGCAGTATTTT
TRBJ2-5 | NA | TRBV11-3 | NA | CASSLGALQETQYF | TGTGCCAGCAGCTTAGGGGCACTTCAAGAGACCCAGTACTTC
TRBJ2-3 | NA | TRBV18 | NA | CASSPWRTSTDTQYF | TGTGCCAGCTCACCCTGGCGGACTAGCACAGATACGCAGTATTTT
TRBJ2-3 | NA | TRBV7-2 | NA | CASSLVAGSTDTQYF | TGTGCCAGCAGCTTAGTTGCCGGGAGCACAGATACGCAGTATTTT
TRBJ2-7 | TRBD2 | TRBV7-2 | NA | CASSPSGRGGLGEQYF | TGTGCCAGCAGCCCTTCGGGACGGGGGGGCCTGGGCGAGCAGTACTTC
TRBJ2-7 | TRBD2 | TRBV29-1 | NA | CSVAKGLAGAYEQYF | TGCAGCGTTGCCAAAGGTCTAGCGGGGGCCTACGAGCAGTACTTC
TRBJ1-2 | TRBD1 | TRBV2 | once | CASSRTGDGYTF | TGTGCCAGCAGTAGGACAGGGGATGGCTACACCTTC
TRBJ1-2 | NA | TRBV6-5 | NA | CASTQGSREGYTF | TGTGCCAGCACACAGGGTTCGAGGGAAGGCTACACCTTC
TRBJ2-5 | NA | TRBV30 | NA | CAWSVEPAVTQYF | TGTGCCTGGAGTGTAGAACCCGCGGTGACCCAGTACTTC
TRBJ2-3 | TRBD2 | TRBV9 | NA | CASSVAGTSGIPAQDTQYF | TGTGCCAGCAGCGTAGCCGGGACTAGCGGGATCCCCGCCCAAGATACGCAGTATTTT